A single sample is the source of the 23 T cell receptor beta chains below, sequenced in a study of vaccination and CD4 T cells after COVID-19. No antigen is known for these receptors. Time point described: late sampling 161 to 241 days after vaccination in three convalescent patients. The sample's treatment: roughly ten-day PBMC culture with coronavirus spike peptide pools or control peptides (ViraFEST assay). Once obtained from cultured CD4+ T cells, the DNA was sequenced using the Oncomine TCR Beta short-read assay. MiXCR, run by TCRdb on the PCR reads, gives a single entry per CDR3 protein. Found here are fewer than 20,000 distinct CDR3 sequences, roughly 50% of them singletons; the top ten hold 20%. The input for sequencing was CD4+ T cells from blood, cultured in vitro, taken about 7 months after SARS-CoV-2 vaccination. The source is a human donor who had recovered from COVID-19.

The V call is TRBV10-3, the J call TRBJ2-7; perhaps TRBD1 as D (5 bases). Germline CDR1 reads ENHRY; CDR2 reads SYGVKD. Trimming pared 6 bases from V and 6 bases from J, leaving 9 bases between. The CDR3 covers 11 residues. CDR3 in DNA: TGTGCCATCAGCCAGGGTGGCGAGCAGTACTTC. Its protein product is CAISQGGEQYF.

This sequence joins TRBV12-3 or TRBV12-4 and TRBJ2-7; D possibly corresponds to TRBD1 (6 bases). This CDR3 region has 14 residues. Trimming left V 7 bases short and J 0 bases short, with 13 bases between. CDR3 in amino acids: CASTQRGTSYEQYF. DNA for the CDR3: TGTGCCAGCACCCAAAGGGGGACCTCCTACGAGCAGTACTTC.

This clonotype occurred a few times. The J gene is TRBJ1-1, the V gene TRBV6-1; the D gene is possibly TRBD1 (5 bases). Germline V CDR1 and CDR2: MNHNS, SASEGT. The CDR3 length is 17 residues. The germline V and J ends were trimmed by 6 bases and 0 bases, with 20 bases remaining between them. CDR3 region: CASSRPGGGGMNTEAFF. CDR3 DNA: TGTGCCAGCAGCCGCCCGGGGGGAGGCGGGATGAACACTGAAGCTTTCTTT.

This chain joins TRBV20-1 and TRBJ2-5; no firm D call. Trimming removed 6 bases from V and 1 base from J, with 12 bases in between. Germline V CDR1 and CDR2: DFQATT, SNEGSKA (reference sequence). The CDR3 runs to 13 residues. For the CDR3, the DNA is TGCAGTGCGCACCTAGGAACCCAAGAGACCCAGTACTTC. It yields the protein CSAHLGTQETQYF.

This CDR3 is CSARGSSGDQETQYF. In nucleotides, the CDR3 is TGCAGTGCTAGGGGGTCTAGCGGGGACCAAGAGACCCAGTACTTC. The rearrangement uses TRBV20-1 and TRBJ2-5; 9 nucleotides line up with TRBD2. In germline, CDR1 is DFQATT, CDR2 SNEGSKA (reference sequence). The CDR3 has 15 amino acids. After removal of 3 bases from V and 0 bases from J, the junction contained 5 bases not matched to a gene.

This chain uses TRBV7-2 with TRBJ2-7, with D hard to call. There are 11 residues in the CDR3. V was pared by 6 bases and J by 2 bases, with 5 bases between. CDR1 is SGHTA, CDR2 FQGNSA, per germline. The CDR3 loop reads CASSNTYEQYF. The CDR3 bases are TGTGCCAGCAGTAACACCTACGAGCAGTACTTC.

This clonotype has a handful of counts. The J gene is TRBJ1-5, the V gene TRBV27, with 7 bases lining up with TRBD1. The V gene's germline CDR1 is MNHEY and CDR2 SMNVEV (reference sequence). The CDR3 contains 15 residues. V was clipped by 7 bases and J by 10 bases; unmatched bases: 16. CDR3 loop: CASTPLLGQRIPQHF. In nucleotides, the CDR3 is TGTGCCAGCACTCCTCTCCTGGGACAGAGGATACCCCAGCATTTT.

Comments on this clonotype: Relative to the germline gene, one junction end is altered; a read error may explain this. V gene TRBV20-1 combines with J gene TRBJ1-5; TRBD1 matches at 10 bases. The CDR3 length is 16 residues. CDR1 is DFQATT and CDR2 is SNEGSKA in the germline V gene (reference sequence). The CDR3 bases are TGCAGTACTAGAGTGGCCGGACAGGGGGTTTTTCAGCCCCAGCATTTT. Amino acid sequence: CSTRVAGQGVFQPQHF.

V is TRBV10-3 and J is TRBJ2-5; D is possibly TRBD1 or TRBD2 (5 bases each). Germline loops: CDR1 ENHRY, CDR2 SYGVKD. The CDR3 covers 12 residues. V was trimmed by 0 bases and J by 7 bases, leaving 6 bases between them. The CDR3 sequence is CAISESRGTQYF. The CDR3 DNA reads TGTGCCATCAGTGAGTCGAGGGGGACCCAGTACTTC.

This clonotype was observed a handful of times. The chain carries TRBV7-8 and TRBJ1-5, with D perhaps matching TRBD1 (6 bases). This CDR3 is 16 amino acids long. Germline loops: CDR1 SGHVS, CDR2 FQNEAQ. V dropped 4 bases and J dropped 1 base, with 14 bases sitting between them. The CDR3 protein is CASSSGEGGSNQPQHF. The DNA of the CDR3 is TGTGCCAGCAGCTCGGGAGAGGGGGGGAGCAATCAGCCCCAGCATTTT.

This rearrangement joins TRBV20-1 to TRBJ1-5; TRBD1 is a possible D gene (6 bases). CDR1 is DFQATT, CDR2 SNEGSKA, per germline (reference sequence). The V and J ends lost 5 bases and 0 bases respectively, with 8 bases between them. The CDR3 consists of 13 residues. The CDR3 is CSAAGDSNQPQHF. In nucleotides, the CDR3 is TGCAGTGCTGCAGGGGATAGCAATCAGCCCCAGCATTTT.

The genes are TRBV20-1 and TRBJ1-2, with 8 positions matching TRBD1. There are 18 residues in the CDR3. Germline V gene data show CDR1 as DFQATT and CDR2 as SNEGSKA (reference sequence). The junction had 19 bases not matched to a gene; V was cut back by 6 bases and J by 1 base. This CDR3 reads CSAAGVGTGTVLNYGYTF. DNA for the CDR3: TGCAGTGCGGCCGGGGTCGGGACAGGTACTGTCCTTAACTATGGCTACACCTTC.

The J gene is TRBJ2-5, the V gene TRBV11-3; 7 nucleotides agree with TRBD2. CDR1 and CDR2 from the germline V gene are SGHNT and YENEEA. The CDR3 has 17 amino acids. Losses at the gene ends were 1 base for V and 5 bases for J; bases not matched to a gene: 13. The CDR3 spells CASSLGLGEGLRETQYF. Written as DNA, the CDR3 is TGTGCCAGCAGCTTAGGTTTGGGGGAGGGCCTTAGGGAGACCCAGTACTTC.

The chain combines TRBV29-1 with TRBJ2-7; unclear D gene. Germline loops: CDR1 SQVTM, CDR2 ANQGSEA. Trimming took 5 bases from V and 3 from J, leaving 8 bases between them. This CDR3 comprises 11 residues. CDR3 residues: CSVSHLYEQYF. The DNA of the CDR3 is TGCAGCGTTTCACACCTCTACGAGCAGTACTTC.

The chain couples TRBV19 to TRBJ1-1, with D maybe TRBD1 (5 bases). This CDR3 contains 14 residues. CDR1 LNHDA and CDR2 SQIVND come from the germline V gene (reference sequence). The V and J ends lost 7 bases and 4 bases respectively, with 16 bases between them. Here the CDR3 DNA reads TGTGCCAGTATTGTGGGCGACAGCCGCACTGAAGCTTTCTTT. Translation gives CASIVGDSRTEAFF.

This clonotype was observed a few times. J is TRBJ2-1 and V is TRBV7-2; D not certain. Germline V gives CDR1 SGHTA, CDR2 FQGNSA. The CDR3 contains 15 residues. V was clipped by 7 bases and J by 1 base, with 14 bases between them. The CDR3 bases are TGTGCCAGCATGCCGTTGTTTGGATCCTACAATGAGCAGTTCTTC. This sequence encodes CASMPLFGSYNEQFF.

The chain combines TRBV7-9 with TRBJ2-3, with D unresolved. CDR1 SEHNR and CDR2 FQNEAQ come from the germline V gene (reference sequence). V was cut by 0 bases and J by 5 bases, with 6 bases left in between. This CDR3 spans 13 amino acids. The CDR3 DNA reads TGTGCCAGCAGCTTAGCCAAGTTAGATACGCAGTATTTT. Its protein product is CASSLAKLDTQYF.

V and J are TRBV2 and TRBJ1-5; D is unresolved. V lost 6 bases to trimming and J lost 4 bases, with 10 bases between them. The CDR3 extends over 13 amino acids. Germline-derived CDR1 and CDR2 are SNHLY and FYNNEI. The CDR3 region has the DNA TGTGCCAGCAGCCCATTAGGGAATCAGCCCCAGCATTTT. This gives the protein CASSPLGNQPQHF.

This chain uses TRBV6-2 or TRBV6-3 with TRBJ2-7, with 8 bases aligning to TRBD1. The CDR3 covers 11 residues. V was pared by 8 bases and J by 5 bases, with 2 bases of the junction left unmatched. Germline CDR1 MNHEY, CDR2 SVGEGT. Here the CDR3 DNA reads TGTGCCAGCCGACAGGGGCACGAGCAGTACTTC. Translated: CASRQGHEQYF.

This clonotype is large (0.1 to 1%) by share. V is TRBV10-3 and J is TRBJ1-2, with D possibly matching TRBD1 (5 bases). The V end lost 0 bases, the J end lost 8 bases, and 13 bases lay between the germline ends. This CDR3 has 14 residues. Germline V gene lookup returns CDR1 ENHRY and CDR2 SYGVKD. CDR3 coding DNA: TGTGCCATCAGTGAGTCGGGGGGGGATAACGGCTACACCTTC. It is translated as CAISESGGDNGYTF.

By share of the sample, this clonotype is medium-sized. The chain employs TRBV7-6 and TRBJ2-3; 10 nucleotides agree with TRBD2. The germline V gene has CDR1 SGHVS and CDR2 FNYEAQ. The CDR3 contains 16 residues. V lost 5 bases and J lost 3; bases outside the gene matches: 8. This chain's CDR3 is CASSRALAGATDTQYF. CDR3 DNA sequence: TGTGCCAGCAGCCGGGCCCTAGCGGGGGCGACAGATACGCAGTATTTT. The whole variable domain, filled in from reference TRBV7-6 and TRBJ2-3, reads GAGVSQSPRYKVTKRGQDVALRCDPISGHVSLYWYRQALGQGPEFLTYFNYEAQQDKSGLPNDRFSAERPEGSISTLTIQRTEQRDSAMYRCASSRALAGATDTQYFGPGTRLTVL.

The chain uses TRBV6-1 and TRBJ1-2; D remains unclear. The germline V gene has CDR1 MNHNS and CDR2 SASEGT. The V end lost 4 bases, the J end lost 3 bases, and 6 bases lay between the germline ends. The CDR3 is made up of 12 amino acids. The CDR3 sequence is CASSVRHYGYTF. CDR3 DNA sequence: TGTGCCAGCAGTGTCCGACACTATGGCTACACCTTC.

The CDR3 is CSATTYSGARADTQYF. The CDR3 DNA sequence: TGCAGTGCAACCACCTATAGCGGAGCCAGGGCAGATACGCAGTATTTT. V gene TRBV20-1 combines with J gene TRBJ2-3, with D possibly TRBD2 on 6 matching bases. Trimming stripped 6 bases from V and 4 bases from J, with 23 bases between. The CDR3 contains 16 residues. Germline values: CDR1 DFQATT, CDR2 SNEGSKA (reference sequence).